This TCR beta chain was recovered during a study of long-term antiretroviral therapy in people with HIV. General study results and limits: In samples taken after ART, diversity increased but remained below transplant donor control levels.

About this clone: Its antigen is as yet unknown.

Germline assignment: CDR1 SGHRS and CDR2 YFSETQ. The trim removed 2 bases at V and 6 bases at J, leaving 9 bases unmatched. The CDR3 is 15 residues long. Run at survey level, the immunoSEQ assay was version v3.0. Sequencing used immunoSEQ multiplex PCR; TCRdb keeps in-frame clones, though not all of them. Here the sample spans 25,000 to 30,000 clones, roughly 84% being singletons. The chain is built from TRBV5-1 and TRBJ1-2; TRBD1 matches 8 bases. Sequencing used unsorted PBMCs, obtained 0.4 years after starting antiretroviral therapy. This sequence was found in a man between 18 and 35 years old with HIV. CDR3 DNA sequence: TGCGCCAGCAGCTTCCGTGGACAGGGAGGTAATGGCTACACCTTC. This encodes CASSFRGQGGNGYTF.